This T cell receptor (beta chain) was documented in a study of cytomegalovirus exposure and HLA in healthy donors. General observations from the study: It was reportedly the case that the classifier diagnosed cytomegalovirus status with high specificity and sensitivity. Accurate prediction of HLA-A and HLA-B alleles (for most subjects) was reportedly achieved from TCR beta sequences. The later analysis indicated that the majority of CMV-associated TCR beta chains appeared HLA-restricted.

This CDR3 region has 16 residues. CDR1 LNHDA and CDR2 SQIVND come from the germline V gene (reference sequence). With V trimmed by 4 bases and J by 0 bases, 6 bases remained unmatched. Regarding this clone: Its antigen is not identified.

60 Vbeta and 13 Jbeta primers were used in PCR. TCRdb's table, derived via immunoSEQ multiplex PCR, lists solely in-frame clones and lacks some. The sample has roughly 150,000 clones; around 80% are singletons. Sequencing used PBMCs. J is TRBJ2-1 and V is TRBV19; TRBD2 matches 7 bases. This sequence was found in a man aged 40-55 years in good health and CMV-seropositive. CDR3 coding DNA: TGTGCCAGTAGTAAGGGGAGGGATGTCTCCTACAATGAGCAGTTCTTC. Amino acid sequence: CASSKGRDVSYNEQFF.